This entry lists 10 T cell receptor beta chains sequenced from one sample in a study of identical twins. MiXCR was run by TCRdb on the 5' RACE reads, yielding one entry per CDR3 protein. This table holds fewer than 250,000 distinct CDR3 sequences, roughly 9.4% found once. The sequenced sample consisted of memory (CD45RO+) T cells sorted from blood. The source is a young woman in good health.

The V call is TRBV6-1, the J call TRBJ2-7, with a possible D match to TRBD1 (8 bases). The CDR3 has 15 amino acids. CDR1 is MNHNS, CDR2 SASEGT, per germline. Trimming shortened V by 2 bases and J by 7 bases, and 18 bases separated the two germline ends. The CDR3 nucleotides read TGTGCCAGCAGTGAACGGCCGATACAGGGGGGGGAGCAGTACTTC. Translation gives CASSERPIQGGEQYF.

There are a few counts of this clonotype. The chain employs TRBV5-1 and TRBJ1-2, with TRBD1 matching over 7 bases. CDR3 length equals 13 residues. Germline V gene sequence: CDR1 SGHRS, CDR2 YFSETQ. The V and J ends lost 2 bases and 6 bases, in that order; junction bases with no gene match: 4. In DNA form, the CDR3 reads TGCGCCAGCAGCTTTGGAGGGGGCGATGGCTACACCTTC. This gives the protein CASSFGGGDGYTF.

The sample holds a few counts of this clonotype. The chain uses TRBV2 and TRBJ2-3; TRBD2 matches 7 bases. V shed 4 bases and J 2 bases; nucleotides not matched to a gene: 9. The germline V gene has CDR1 SNHLY and CDR2 FYNNEI. The CDR3 is made up of 16 amino acids. CDR3 sequence reads: CASSVQASGYTDTQYF. CDR3 in DNA: TGTGCCAGCAGTGTTCAGGCTAGCGGTTACACAGATACGCAGTATTTT.

This clonotype came up many times. The chain employs TRBV7-3 and TRBJ2-3, with D possibly matching TRBD1 (6 bases). Germline lookup yields CDR1 SGHTA and CDR2 FQGTGA. Trimming shortened V by 5 bases and J by 1 base, and 7 bases separated the two germline ends. The CDR3 has 13 amino acids. CDR3 DNA sequence: TGTGCCAGCAGCCGGACAGGCACAGATACGCAGTATTTT. It yields the protein CASSRTGTDTQYF.

The J gene is TRBJ2-6, the V gene TRBV7-9; no clear D gene. Germline values: CDR1 SEHNR, CDR2 FQNEAQ (reference sequence). There are 14 residues in the CDR3. V lost 6 bases, J lost 4 bases, and 10 bases lay in between. CDR3 coding DNA: TGTGCCAGCAGTCCGGTTACCGGGGCCAACGTCCTGACTTTC. Amino acid sequence: CASSPVTGANVLTF.

The gene calls are TRBV20-1 and TRBJ2-5; D tentatively fits TRBD1 or TRBD2 (7 bases each). This CDR3 has 14 residues. Germline CDR1 and CDR2: DFQATT and SNEGSKA (reference sequence). Trimming stripped 4 bases from V and 4 bases from J, with 16 bases between. The CDR3 sequence: CSATLTGRGETQYF. DNA for the CDR3: TGCAGTGCTACTCTGACAGGGAGGGGAGAGACCCAGTACTTC.

The chain uses TRBV4-2 and TRBJ1-1, with a tentative D call TRBD1 (5 bases). The CDR3 consists of 14 residues. Germline CDR1 reads LGHNA; CDR2 reads YNFKEQ. V lost 2 bases and J 3 bases, leaving 10 bases between the germline ends. The chain's CDR3 is CASSQRGEDTEAFF. The CDR3, as DNA: TGTGCCAGCAGCCAAAGAGGGGAGGACACTGAAGCTTTCTTT.

This clonotype was picked up a small number of times. The V gene is TRBV6-1, the J gene TRBJ2-7, with a weak D call TRBD1 (5 bases). The V gene lost 7 bases and the J gene lost 2 bases, with 15 bases spanning the gap. Germline V gene data show CDR1 as MNHNS and CDR2 as SASEGT. CDR3 length: 14 residues. CDR3 DNA sequence: TGTGCCAGCACCACAACTGCAGGGACCTACGAGCAGTACTTC. Protein sequence: CASTTTAGTYEQYF.

V gene TRBV5-1 combines with J gene TRBJ2-5; 11 bases line up with TRBD2. In germline, CDR1 is SGHRS, CDR2 YFSETQ. The V gene end was trimmed by 0 bases and the J gene end by 1 base; junction bases not matched to a gene: 2. The CDR3 is made up of 16 amino acids. CDR3 coding DNA: TGCGCCAGCAGCTTGGTCGGGACTAGCGGCCAAGAGACCCAGTACTTC. This codes for CASSLVGTSGQETQYF. Full variable domain (rest looked up from reference TRBV5-1 and TRBJ2-5): KAGVTQTPRYLIKTRGQQVTLSCSPISGHRSVSWYQQTPGQGLQFLFEYFSETQRNKGNFPGRFSGRQFSNSRSEMNVSTLELGDSALYLCASSLVGTSGQETQYFGPGTRLLVL.

The sample holds many counts of this clonotype. The chain recombines TRBV12-3 or TRBV12-4 with TRBJ2-3; possible D gene TRBD2, 6 bases. The CDR3 is 16 amino acids. V was trimmed by 3 bases and J by 7 bases, leaving 20 bases between them. The CDR3 DNA sequence: TGTGCCAGCAGTTTTCTTGGGCGGGGCCCCAGGAATACGCAGTATTTT. Amino acids: CASSFLGRGPRNTQYF.